Shown below are 6 T cell receptor beta chains from a single sample sequenced in a study of blood T cell repertoires in COVID-19 (dated by TCRdb to the early 2020s). The method was the immunoSEQ multiplex PCR assay. The table was pulled from immuneACCESS by TCRdb, which kept in-frame rearrangements only. Such tables lose some clones; where checked, under half of the loss comes from unresolved V genes, and the rest has no known cause. The sample table records about 49,000 clones; 86% of these occur just once. About 5% of the sample is taken by the ten largest. The specimen sequenced was peripheral blood. The receptors come from a man in his forties or fifties with active COVID-19.

The genes are TRBV6-7 and TRBJ1-1; D may be TRBD1 (6 bases). TRBV6-7 is an ORF, with its function uncertain. This CDR3 has 15 amino acids. The V gene lost 6 bases and the J gene lost 1 base, with 15 bases spanning the gap. The DNA of the CDR3 is TGTGCCAGCAGATGGGGGCGTCGGTGGAACACTGAAGCTTTCTTT. Its protein is CASRWGRRWNTEAFF.

This clone was counted only a few times. This sequence joins TRBV18 and TRBJ1-1; no clear D gene. V gave up 3 bases and J gave up 4 bases, with 12 bases separating them. Germline V CDR1 and CDR2: KGHSH, LQKENI. This CDR3 is 14 amino acids long. CDR3 sequence reads: CASSPQVSLTEAFF. The CDR3 DNA sequence: TGTGCCAGCTCACCCCAAGTGAGTCTCACTGAAGCTTTCTTT.

V and J are TRBV28 and TRBJ1-6; TRBD1 matches 7 bases. The CDR3 has 14 amino acids. The trim removed 5 bases at V and 7 bases at J, leaving 5 bases unmatched. Germline V gene sequence: CDR1 MDHEN, CDR2 SYDVKM. The CDR3: CASSTTGHNSPLHF. In DNA, the CDR3 is TGTGCCAGCAGTACGACAGGGCACAATTCACCCCTCCACTTT.

The chain joins TRBV5-1 to TRBJ1-4, with D uncertain. CDR1 and CDR2 from the germline V gene are SGHRS and YFSETQ. This CDR3 spans 14 amino acids. Trimming removed 0 bases at V and 4 bases at J, with 7 bases between. For the CDR3, the DNA is TGCGCCAGCAGCTTGGGAGGGAATAATGAAAAACTGTTTTTT. It yields the protein CASSLGGNNEKLFF.

The rearrangement uses TRBV28 and TRBJ2-7, with 12 nucleotides matching TRBD2. This CDR3 has 18 residues. The germline gives CDR1 MDHEN, CDR2 SYDVKM. V was clipped by 4 bases and J by 0 bases; unmatched bases: 10. CDR3 coding DNA: TGTGCCAGCAGTTCAAGCCTAGCGGGAGGGACGAGCTCCTACGAGCAGTACTTC. Translation: CASSSSLAGGTSSYEQYF.

This clone was picked up one time. The rearrangement links TRBV19 to TRBJ2-7; 12 bases map to TRBD2. CDR3 length equals 13 residues. CDR1 is LNHDA, CDR2 SQIVND, per germline (reference sequence). V was pared by 10 bases and J by 6 bases, with 7 bases of the junction left unmatched. CDR3 sequence: CATRLAGEGEQYF. CDR3 coding DNA: TGTGCCACCAGACTAGCGGGAGAGGGCGAGCAGTACTTC.